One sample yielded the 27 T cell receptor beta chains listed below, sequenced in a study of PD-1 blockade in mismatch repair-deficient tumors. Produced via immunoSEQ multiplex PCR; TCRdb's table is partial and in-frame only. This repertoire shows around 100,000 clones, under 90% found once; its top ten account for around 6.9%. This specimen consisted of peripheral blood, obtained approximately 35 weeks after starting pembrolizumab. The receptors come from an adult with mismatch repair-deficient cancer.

Here the CDR3 reads CASSPDRGYFYEQYF. Written as DNA, the CDR3 is TGTGCCAGCTCACCTGACAGGGGATACTTCTACGAGCAGTACTTC. The chain employs TRBV18 and TRBJ2-7, with TRBD1 identical over 8 bases. Germline trimming cut 3 bases from V and 3 bases from J; bases unmatched to any gene: 7. The length of the CDR3 is 15 residues. Per the germline V gene, CDR1 is KGHSH and CDR2 is LQKENI.

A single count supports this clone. The CDR3 reads CASSITGRTLYNEQFF. The CDR3, as DNA: TGCGCCAGCAGCATAACGGGTAGGACCTTATACAATGAGCAGTTCTTC. The rearrangement joins TRBV4-1 to TRBJ2-1; D call uncertain. The CDR3 consists of 16 residues. Per the germline V gene, CDR1 is MGHRA and CDR2 is YSYEKL. V was clipped by 5 bases and J by 4 bases, with 18 bases between them.

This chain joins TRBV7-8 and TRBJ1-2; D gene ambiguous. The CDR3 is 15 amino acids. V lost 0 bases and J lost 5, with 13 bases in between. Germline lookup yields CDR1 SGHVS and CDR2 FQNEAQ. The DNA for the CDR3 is TGTGCCAGCAGCTTAGCCGACTCGGGTAATTATGGCTACACCTTC. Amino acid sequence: CASSLADSGNYGYTF.

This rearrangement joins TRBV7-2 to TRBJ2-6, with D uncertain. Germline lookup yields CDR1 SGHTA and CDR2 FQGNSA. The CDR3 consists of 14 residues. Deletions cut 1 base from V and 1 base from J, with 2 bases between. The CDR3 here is CASSLGSGANVLTF. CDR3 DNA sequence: TGTGCCAGCAGCTTAGGTTCTGGGGCCAACGTCCTGACTTTC.

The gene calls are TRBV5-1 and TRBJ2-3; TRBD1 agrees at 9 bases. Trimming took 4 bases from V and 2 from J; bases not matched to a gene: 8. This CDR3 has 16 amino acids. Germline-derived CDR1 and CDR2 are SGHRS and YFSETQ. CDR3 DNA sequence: TGCGCCAGCAGCAACGGACAGGGGACCCACACAGATACGCAGTATTTT. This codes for CASSNGQGTHTDTQYF.

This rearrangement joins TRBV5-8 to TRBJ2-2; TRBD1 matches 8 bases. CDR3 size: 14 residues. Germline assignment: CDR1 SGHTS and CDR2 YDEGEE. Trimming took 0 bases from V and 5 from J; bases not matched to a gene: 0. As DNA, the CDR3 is TGTGCCAGCAGCTTGGGGACAGGGACCGGGGAGCTGTTTTTT. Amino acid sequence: CASSLGTGTGELFF.

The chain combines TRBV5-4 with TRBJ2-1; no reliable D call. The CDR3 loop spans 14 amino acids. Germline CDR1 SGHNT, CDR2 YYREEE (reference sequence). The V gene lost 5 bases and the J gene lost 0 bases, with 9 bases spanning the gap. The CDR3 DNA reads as TGTGCCAGCAGTAGCCTGAGCTCCTACAATGAGCAGTTCTTC. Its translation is CASSSLSSYNEQFF. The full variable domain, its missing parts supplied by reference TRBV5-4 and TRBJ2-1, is ETGVTQSPTHLIKTRGQQVTLRCSSQSGHNTVSWYQQALGQGPQFIFQYYREEENGRGNFPPRFSGLQFPNYSSELNVNALELDDSALYLCASSSLSSYNEQFFGPGTRLTVL.

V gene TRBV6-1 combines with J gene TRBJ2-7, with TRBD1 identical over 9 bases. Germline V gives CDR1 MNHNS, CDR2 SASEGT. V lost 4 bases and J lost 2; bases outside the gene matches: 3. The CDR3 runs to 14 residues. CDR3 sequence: CASSGGTGTYEQYF. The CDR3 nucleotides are TGTGCCAGCAGTGGGGGGACAGGGACCTACGAGCAGTACTTC.

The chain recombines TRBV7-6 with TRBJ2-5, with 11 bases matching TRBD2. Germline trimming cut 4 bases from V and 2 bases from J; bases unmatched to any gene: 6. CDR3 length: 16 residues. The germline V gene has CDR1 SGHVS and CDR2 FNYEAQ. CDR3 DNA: TGTGCCAGCAGCTCGCGGCTAGCGGGAGGACAAGAGACCCAGTACTTC. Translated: CASSSRLAGGQETQYF.

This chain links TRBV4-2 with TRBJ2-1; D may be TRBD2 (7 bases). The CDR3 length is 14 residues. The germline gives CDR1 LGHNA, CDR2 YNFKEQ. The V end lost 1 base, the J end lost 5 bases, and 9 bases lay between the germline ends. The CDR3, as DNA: TGTGCCAGCAGCCAAGTAGGGGGGGACAATGAGCAGTTCTTC. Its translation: CASSQVGGDNEQFF.

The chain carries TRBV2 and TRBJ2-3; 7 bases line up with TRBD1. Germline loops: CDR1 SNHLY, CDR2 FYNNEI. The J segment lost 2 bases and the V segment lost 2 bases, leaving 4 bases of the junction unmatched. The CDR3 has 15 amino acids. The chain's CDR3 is CASSELTGNTDTQYF. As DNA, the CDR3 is TGTGCCAGCAGTGAACTGACAGGGAACACAGATACGCAGTATTTT.

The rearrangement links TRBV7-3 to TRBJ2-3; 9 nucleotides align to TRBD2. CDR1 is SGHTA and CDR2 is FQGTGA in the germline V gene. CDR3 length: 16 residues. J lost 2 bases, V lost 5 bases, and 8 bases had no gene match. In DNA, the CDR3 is TGTGCCAGCAGCAGGTCCGGGACTAGCATCACAGATACGCAGTATTTT. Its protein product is CASSRSGTSITDTQYF.

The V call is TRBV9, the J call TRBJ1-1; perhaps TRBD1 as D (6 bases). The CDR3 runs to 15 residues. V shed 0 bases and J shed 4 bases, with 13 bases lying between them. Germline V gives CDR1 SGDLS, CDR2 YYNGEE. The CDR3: CASSVALGGATEAFF. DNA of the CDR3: TGTGCCAGCAGCGTAGCGTTGGGGGGGGCCACTGAAGCTTTCTTT.

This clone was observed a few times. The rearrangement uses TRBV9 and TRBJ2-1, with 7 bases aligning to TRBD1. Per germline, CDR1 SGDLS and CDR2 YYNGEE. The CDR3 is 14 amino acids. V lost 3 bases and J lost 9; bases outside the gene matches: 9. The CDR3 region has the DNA TGTGCCAGCAGCGCGGGACAGTACAGGGGTGAGCAGTTCTTC. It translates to CASSAGQYRGEQFF.

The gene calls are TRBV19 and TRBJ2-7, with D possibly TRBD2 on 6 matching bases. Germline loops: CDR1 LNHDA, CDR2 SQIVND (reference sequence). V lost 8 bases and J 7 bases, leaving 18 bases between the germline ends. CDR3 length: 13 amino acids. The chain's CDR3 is CASGVAGTGEQYF. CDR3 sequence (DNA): TGTGCCAGTGGGGTTGCGGGAACTGGGGAGCAGTACTTC. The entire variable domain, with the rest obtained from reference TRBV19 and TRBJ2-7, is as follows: DGGITQSPKYLFRKEGQNVTLSCEQNLNHDAMYWYRQDPGQGLRLIYYSQIVNDFQKGDIAEGYSVSREKKESFPLTVTSAQKNPTAFYLCASGVAGTGEQYFGPGTRLTVT.

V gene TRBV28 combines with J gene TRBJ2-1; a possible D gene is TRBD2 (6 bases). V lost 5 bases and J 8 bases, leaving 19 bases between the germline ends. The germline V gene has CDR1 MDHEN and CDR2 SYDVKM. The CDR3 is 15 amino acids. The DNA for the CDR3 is TGTGCCAGCAGTCCCGAGGGGCGGGGTAGAGATGAGCAGTTCTTC. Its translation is CASSPEGRGRDEQFF.

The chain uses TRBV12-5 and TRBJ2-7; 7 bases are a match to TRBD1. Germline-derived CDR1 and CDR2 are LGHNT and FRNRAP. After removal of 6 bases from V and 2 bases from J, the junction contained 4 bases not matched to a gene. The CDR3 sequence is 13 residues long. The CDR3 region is CASGAGGPYEQYF. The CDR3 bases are TGTGCTAGTGGGGCAGGGGGACCCTACGAGCAGTACTTC.

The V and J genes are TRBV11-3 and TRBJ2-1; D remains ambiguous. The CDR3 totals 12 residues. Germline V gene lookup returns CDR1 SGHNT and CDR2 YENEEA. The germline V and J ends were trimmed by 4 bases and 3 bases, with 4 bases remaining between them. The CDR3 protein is CASSSDYNEQFF. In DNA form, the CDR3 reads TGTGCCAGCAGCTCCGACTACAATGAGCAGTTCTTC.

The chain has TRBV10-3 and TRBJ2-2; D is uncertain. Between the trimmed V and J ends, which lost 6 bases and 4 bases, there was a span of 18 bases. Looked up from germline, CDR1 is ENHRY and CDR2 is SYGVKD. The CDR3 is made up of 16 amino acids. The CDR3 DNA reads TGTGCCATCAGGCGGAATCGACAATCGGGCACCGGGGAGCTGTTTTTT. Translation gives CAIRRNRQSGTGELFF.

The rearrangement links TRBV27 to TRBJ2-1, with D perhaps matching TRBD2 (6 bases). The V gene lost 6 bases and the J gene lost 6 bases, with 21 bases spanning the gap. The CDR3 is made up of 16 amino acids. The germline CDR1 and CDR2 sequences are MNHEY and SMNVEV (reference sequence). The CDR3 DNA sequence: TGTGCCAGCAGGGAACCTCAATGGGGGGTTGGCAATGAGCAGTTCTTC. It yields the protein CASREPQWGVGNEQFF.

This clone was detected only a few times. DNA of the CDR3: TGTGCCAGCAGTGATGGGGCGGCGGGAGGATTAGGCAATCAGCCCCAGCATTTT. Translated, it gives CASSDGAAGGLGNQPQHF. The V call is TRBV2, the J call TRBJ1-5; D possibly corresponds to TRBD1 (5 bases). Trimming removed 3 bases at V and 2 bases at J, with 20 bases between. Germline V gene sequence: CDR1 SNHLY, CDR2 FYNNEI. The CDR3 runs to 18 residues.

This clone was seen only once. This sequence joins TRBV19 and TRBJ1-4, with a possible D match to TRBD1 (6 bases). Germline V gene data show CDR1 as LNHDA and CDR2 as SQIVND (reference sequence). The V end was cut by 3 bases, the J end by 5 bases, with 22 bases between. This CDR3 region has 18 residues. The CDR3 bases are TGTGCCAGTAGTATGGATTGGGAAGGGGGGGTGCAGAATGAAAAACTGTTTTTT. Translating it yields CASSMDWEGGVQNEKLFF.

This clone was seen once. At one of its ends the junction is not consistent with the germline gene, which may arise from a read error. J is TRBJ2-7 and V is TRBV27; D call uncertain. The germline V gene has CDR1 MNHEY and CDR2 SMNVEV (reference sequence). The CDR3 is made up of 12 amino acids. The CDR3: CASSLSPQYTAF. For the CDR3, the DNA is TGTGCCAGCAGTTTATCCCCGCAATATACAGCCTTC.

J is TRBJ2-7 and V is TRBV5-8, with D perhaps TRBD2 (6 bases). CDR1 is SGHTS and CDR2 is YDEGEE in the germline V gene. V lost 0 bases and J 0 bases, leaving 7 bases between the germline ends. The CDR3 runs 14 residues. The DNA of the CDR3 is TGTGCCAGCAGCTTGGACGGGGGCTCCTACGAGCAGTACTTC. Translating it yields CASSLDGGSYEQYF.

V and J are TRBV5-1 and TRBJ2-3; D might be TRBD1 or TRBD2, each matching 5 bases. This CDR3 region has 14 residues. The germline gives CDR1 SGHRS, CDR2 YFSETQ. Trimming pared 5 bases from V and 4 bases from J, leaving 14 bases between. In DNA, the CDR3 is TGCGCCAGCAGTCGGAAGATGGGGGCAGATACGCAGTATTTT. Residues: CASSRKMGADTQYF. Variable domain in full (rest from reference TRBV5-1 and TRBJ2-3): KAGVTQTPRYLIKTRGQQVTLSCSPISGHRSVSWYQQTPGQGLQFLFEYFSETQRNKGNFPGRFSGRQFSNSRSEMNVSTLELGDSALYLCASSRKMGADTQYFGPGTRLTVL.

CDR3 region: CASSHPGQGTYEQYF. The DNA for the CDR3 is TGCGCCAGCAGCCACCCGGGACAGGGGACCTACGAGCAGTACTTC. The J gene is TRBJ2-7, the V gene TRBV4-1; 10 bases align to TRBD1. Germline assignment: CDR1 MGHRA and CDR2 YSYEKL. CDR3 length: 15 amino acids. J was trimmed by 2 bases and V by 3 bases; bases with no gene match: 4.

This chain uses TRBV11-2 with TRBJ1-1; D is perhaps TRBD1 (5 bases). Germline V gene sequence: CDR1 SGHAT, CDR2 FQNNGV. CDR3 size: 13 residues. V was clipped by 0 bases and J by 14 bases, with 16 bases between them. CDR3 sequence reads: CASSLDLRGGVFF. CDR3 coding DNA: TGTGCCAGCAGCTTAGATCTCCGGGGAGGGGTATTCTTT. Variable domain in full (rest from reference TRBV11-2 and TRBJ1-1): EAGVAQSPRYKIIEKRQSVAFWCNPISGHATLYWYQQILGQGPKLLIQFQNNGVVDDSQLPKDRFSAERLKGVDSTLKIQPAKLEDSAVYLCASSLDLRGGVFFGQGTRLTVV.